Below, 20 T cell receptor beta chains from the same sample are listed, as sequenced in a study of identical twins. TCRdb passed the 5' RACE reads through MiXCR, listing each CDR3 protein once. The sample has 1.5 million to 2 million distinct CDR3 sequences, about 32% seen once. The specimen sequenced was cord blood. The receptor source for this set is a newborn girl in good health.

This clonotype was recorded a few times. Here the CDR3 reads CSARIGTSFYEQYF. The DNA of the CDR3 is TGCAGTGCTAGAATTGGGACTAGCTTCTACGAGCAGTACTTC. The rearrangement links TRBV20-1 to TRBJ2-7; 9 bases line up with TRBD2. V was pared by 2 bases and J by 3 bases, with 5 bases of the junction left unmatched. Germline loops: CDR1 DFQATT, CDR2 SNEGSKA (reference sequence). The CDR3 covers 14 residues.

This clonotype was observed a few times. One junction end disagrees with the germline gene, perhaps due to a read error. The chain joins TRBV7-7 to TRBJ2-1; 9 bases are shared with TRBD1. The length of the CDR3 is 14 residues. Germline V CDR1 and CDR2: SSHAT, FNYEAQ (reference sequence). The CDR3 region is CASSPGTGSNEQFF. CDR3 bases: TGTGCTAGCAGCCCCGGGACAGGGAGCAATGAGCAGTTCTTC.

V is TRBV6-1 and J is TRBJ2-1; 11 bases fit TRBD2. The CDR3 consists of 15 residues. Germline V gene sequence: CDR1 MNHNS, CDR2 SASEGT. Trimming took 3 bases from V and 10 from J; bases not matched to a gene: 8. CDR3: CASSEVSGRAGEQFF. The CDR3 DNA reads TGTGCCAGCAGTGAGGTTAGCGGGAGGGCCGGGGAGCAGTTCTTC.

This clonotype was found a few times. This rearrangement joins TRBV20-1 to TRBJ1-2, with D tentatively TRBD1 (6 bases). CDR1 DFQATT and CDR2 SNEGSKA come from the germline V gene (reference sequence). With 3 bases removed from V and 0 bases from J, the gap between germline ends came to 11 bases. The CDR3 runs 14 residues. CDR3 loop: CSARDRSSNYGYTF. The CDR3 DNA sequence: TGCAGTGCTAGGGACAGATCCTCTAACTATGGCTACACCTTC.

Points on this clonotype: At one end, the junction sequence differs from germline, possibly due to a read error. V is TRBV12-3 or TRBV12-4 and J is TRBJ2-5; D gene ambiguous. The CDR3 has 13 amino acids. CDR3 amino acids: CASRSNGVETQYF. The DNA of the CDR3 is TGTGCTAGCAGGTCTAACGGTGTCGAGACCCAGTACTTC.

This sequence joins TRBV2 and TRBJ2-7, with 9 bases aligning to TRBD2. The CDR3 is made up of 14 amino acids. J lost 4 bases, V lost 6 bases, and 7 bases had no gene match. From germline, CDR1 is SNHLY and CDR2 FYNNEI. The CDR3 DNA reads TGTGCCAGCAGGCGACTAGCGGTCAAATACGAGCAGTACTTC. Translated: CASRRLAVKYEQYF.

Concerning this clonotype: In this CDR3 the conserved last residue, phenylalanine or tryptophan, is missing, so a read error is likely. The chain links TRBV28 to TRBJ2-3; 12 bases match TRBD2. Germline CDR1 and CDR2: MDHEN and SYDVKM. The V and J ends lost 0 bases and 1 base, in that order; junction bases with no gene match: 5. This CDR3 comprises 18 residues. The CDR3 DNA reads as TGTGCCAGCAGTTTATGGCCTTGGACTAGCGGGGGCACAGATACGCAGTATTAT. Translating it yields CASSLWPWTSGGTDTQYY.

This sequence joins TRBV19 and TRBJ2-4, with TRBD2 matching 9 bases. The end of the DNA fits TRBJ2-7 better, so the J call may be wrong. Germline V lookup: CDR1 LNHDA, CDR2 SQIVND (reference sequence). The CDR3 runs 15 residues. The CDR3 DNA is TGTGCCAGTAGTAATCTAGCGGGAATTGATTACGAGCAGTACTTC. Translating it yields CASSNLAGIDYEQYF.

This clonotype was recorded a few times. The V and J genes are TRBV20-1 and TRBJ2-1; D not resolved. With 3 bases removed from V and 6 bases from J, the gap between germline ends came to 15 bases. Germline-derived CDR1 and CDR2 are DFQATT and SNEGSKA (reference sequence). The CDR3 length is 14 residues. The CDR3 spells CSARRDGIGNEQFF. In DNA form, the CDR3 reads TGCAGTGCTAGGAGAGACGGAATAGGCAATGAGCAGTTCTTC.

Comments on this clonotype: This may be a read error, as it is one base from a much larger clone. J is TRBJ2-4 and V is TRBV10-3; D is unresolved. The J call could be wrong; TRBJ2-5 is a better fit for the DNA end. Germline-derived CDR1 and CDR2 are ENHRY and SYGVKD. The CDR3 sequence is 11 residues long. CDR3 sequence reads: CAISARETQYF. The CDR3 nucleotides are TGTGCCATCAGTGCCAGGGAGACCCAGTACTTC.

This clonotype was counted ten times or more. Compared with germline, one end of the junction differs, possibly owing to a read error. The gene calls are TRBV18 and TRBJ2-5; the D is unclear. CDR1 is KGHSH and CDR2 is LQKENI in the germline V gene. The CDR3 contains 12 residues. The CDR3 sequence is CASSPPLETQYF. The CDR3 bases are TGTGCCAGCTCTCCACCGTTGGAGACCCAGTACTTC.

V usage is TRBV12-3 or TRBV12-4 and J usage is TRBJ2-1, with D possibly TRBD2 on 6 matching bases. Matching the DNA end better, TRBJ2-7 makes the J call doubtful. The CDR3 totals 16 residues. The chain's CDR3 is CASSTGLPSTYNEQYF. The CDR3 DNA reads as TGTGCCAGCAGTACAGGACTACCAAGTACATACAATGAGCAGTACTTC.

This clonotype occurred a few times. The V gene is TRBV5-8, the J gene TRBJ1-5, with D possibly TRBD1 on 6 matching bases. CDR1 and CDR2 from the germline V gene are SGHTS and YDEGEE. CDR3 length: 18 residues. Trimming cost V 3 bases and J 0 bases, with 19 bases left between them. The CDR3 is CASSSARPQGTSNQPQHF. In nucleotides, the CDR3 is TGTGCCAGCAGCTCAGCACGACCACAGGGTACTAGCAATCAGCCCCAGCATTTT.

As to this clonotype: A read error may produce the germline difference seen at one junction end. This chain links TRBV4-2 with TRBJ2-2; D is possibly TRBD1 (6 bases). The CDR3 has 15 residues. Germline assignment: CDR1 LGHNA and CDR2 YNFKEQ. CDR3: CASSQAAGETVELFF. The CDR3, as DNA: TGTGCCAGCAGCCAAGCGGCAGGGGAAACCGTGGAGCTGTTTTTT.

This rearrangement joins TRBV5-1 to TRBJ2-3; perhaps TRBD1 as D (5 bases). Germline assignment: CDR1 SGHRS and CDR2 YFSETQ. This CDR3 comprises 16 residues. V shed 0 bases and J shed 0 bases, with 11 bases lying between them. The CDR3 nucleotides are TGCGCCAGCAGCTTGGTGGGGCCAGGCAGCACAGATACGCAGTATTTT. It encodes CASSLVGPGSTDTQYF.

The chain carries TRBV21-1 and TRBJ2-5. TRBV21-1 is a pseudogene locus. This CDR3 region has 12 residues. The chain's CDR3 is CARKSVKETQYF. Written as DNA, the CDR3 is TGTGCCAGAAAAAGTGTTAAAGAGACCCAGTACTTC.

This clonotype was observed a handful of times. V and J are TRBV20-1 and TRBJ1-4, with 8 bases aligning to TRBD1. CDR3 length: 18 amino acids. The germline CDR1 and CDR2 sequences are DFQATT and SNEGSKA (reference sequence). V trimming: 1 base; J trimming: 0 bases; junction bases outside the gene matches: 10. CDR3 residues: CSARGSGQGPATNEKLFF. CDR3 DNA sequence: TGCAGTGCTAGAGGGTCTGGACAGGGTCCGGCAACTAATGAAAAACTGTTTTTT.

The chain links TRBV25-1 to TRBJ2-1; D is unclear. V shed 3 bases and J shed 4 bases, with 13 bases lying between them. From germline, CDR1 is MGHDK and CDR2 SYGVNS. The CDR3 length is 15 residues. Here the CDR3 DNA reads TGTGCCAGCAGTGAGTATGCAGCCCCTTACAATGAGCAGTTCTTC. Translating it yields CASSEYAAPYNEQFF.

A few counts support this clonotype. The chain is built from TRBV21-1 and TRBJ2-1; the table's D call TRBD2 went unverified against the DNA. TRBV21-1 is recorded as a pseudogene. This CDR3 contains 19 residues. CDR3 protein: CASSSTGTSGHNFHNEQFF. Written as DNA, the CDR3 is TGTGCCAGCAGCTCCACCGGGACTAGCGGGCACAATTTCCACAATGAGCAGTTCTTC.

The chain uses TRBV2 and TRBJ1-2; D is undetermined. CDR1 and CDR2 (germline): SNHLY, FYNNEI. Trimming left V 6 bases short and J 4 bases short, with 18 bases between. The CDR3 runs to 15 residues. CDR3 sequence reads: CASSPDVGYFYGYTF. CDR3 nucleotide sequence: TGTGCCAGCAGCCCGGACGTGGGCTATTTCTATGGCTACACCTTC. Full variable domain (outside the CDR3, taken from reference TRBV2 and TRBJ1-2): EPEVTQTPSHQVTQMGQEVILRCVPISNHLYFYWYRQILGQKVEFLVSFYNNEISEKSEIFDDQFSVERPDGSNFTLKIRSTKLEDSAMYFCASSPDVGYFYGYTFGSGTRLTVV.